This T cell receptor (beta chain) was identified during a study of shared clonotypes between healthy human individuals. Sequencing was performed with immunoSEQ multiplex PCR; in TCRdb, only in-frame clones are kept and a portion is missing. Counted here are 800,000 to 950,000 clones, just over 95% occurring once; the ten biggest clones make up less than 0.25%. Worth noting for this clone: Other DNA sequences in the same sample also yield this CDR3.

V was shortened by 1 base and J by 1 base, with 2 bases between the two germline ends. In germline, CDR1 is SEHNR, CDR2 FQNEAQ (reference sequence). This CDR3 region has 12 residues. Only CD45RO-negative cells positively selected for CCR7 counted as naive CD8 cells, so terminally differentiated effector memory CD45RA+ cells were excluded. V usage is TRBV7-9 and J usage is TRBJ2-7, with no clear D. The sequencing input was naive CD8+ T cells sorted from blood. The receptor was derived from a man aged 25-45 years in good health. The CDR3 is CASSLVSYEQYF. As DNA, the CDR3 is TGTGCCAGCAGCTTAGTATCCTACGAGCAGTACTTC.